This T cell receptor (beta chain) was documented in a study of PD-1 blockade in classical Hodgkin lymphoma. Measured with immunoSEQ multiplex PCR; TCRdb has only the in-frame clones, and not every one. The sample has fewer than 25,000 clones, more than 75% seen once. No patient escaped relapse after autologous stem cell transplantation, and brentuximab vedotin exposure varied. Study outcomes and limitations: There remain no defined causes for the repertoire differences, which possibly reflect disease activity or prior therapy. By cycle point C4D1, TCR diversity had risen significantly in CD4+ cells (but not CD8+ cells). Diversity similar to that of newly diagnosed patients was seen at baseline in complete responders. Lower baseline TCR diversity was reported for newly diagnosed patients than for healthy donors.

The V gene end was trimmed by 6 bases and the J gene end by 4 bases; junction bases not matched to a gene: 7. The CDR3 has 13 residues. Germline loops: CDR1 SQVTM, CDR2 ANQGSEA. Regarding this clone: Its target is unknown.

The J gene is TRBJ1-2, the V gene TRBV29-1; TRBD1 matches at 8 bases. The sample here was peripheral blood mononuclear cells (PBMCs), taken at baseline. This sequence originates from a human donor with classical Hodgkin lymphoma. CDR3 sequence reads: CSVRTGMSYGYTF. CDR3 coding DNA: TGCAGCGTACGGACAGGGATGAGCTATGGCTACACCTTC.